This T cell receptor beta chain was obtained from a study of Ad26.COV2.S vaccination and SARS-CoV-2 variants. Trimming took 5 bases from V and 0 from J, leaving 17 bases between them. The V gene's germline CDR1 is PRHDT and CDR2 FYEKMQ (reference sequence). The CDR3 is made up of 16 amino acids. Study-level points and caveats: Recipients of either vaccine or placebo displayed similar breadth of non-spike TCRs. Assessments of TCR breadth and depth may have underestimated the total T cell responses.

Profiled with immunoSEQ multiplex PCR; TCRdb holds only in-frame clones, not every one. The data contain about 350,000 clones, around 92% of them seen just once; the ten biggest clones take up 3% to 5%. This clone has a handful of counts. Its antigen is still unknown. The sample consisted of peripheral blood, taken after recovery from COVID-19. The chain joins TRBV13 to TRBJ2-7; D is undetermined. This TCR derives from a human donor who had recovered from COVID-19. DNA of the CDR3: TGTGCCAGCAGCACGAAGCCCCTGACATACTCCTACGAGCAGTACTTC. This translates into CASSTKPLTYSYEQYF.